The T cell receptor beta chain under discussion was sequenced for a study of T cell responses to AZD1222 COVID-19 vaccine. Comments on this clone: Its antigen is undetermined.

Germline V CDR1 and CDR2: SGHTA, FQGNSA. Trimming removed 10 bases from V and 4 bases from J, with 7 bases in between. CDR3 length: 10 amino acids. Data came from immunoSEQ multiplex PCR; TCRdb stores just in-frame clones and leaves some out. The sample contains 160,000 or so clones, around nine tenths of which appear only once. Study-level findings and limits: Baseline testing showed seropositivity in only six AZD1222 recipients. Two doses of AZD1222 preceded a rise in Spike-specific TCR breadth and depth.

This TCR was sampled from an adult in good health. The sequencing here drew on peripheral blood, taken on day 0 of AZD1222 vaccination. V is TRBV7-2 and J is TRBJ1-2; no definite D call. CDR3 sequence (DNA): TGTGCCACCCGAACCTATGGCTACACCTTC. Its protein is CATRTYGYTF.